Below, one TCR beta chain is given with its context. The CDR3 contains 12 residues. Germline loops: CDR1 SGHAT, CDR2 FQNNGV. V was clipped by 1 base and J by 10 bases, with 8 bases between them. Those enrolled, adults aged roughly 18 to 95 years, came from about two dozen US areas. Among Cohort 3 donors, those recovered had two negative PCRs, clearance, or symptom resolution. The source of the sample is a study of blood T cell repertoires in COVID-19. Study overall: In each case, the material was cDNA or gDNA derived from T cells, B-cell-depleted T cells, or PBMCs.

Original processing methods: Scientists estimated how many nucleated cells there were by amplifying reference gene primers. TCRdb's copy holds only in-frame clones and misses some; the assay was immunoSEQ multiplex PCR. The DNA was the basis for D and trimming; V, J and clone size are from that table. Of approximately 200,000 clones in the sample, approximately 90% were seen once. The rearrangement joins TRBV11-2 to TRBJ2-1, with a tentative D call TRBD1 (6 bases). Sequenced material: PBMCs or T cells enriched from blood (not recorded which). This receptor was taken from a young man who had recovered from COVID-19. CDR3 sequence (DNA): TGTGCCAGCAGCTTAGTGGGACAAGAGCAGTTCTTC. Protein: CASSLVGQEQFF. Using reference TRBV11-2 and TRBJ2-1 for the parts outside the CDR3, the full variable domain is EAGVAQSPRYKIIEKRQSVAFWCNPISGHATLYWYQQILGQGPKLLIQFQNNGVVDDSQLPKDRFSAERLKGVDSTLKIQPAKLEDSAVYLCASSLVGQEQFFGPGTRLTVL.